These T cell receptor beta chains were read from a single sample in a study of T cells in Graves' hyperthyroidism and ophthalmopathy. From the multiplex PCR reads, TCRdb called clonotypes with MiXCR, one entry per CDR3 protein. The top ten clones hold approximately 7.4% of a sample with a few hundred thousand distinct CDR3 sequences, more than 15% of them seen once. The sample consisted of blood. These receptors all come from a woman aged 30 to 39 with Graves' hyperthyroidism. Each CDR3 is given with its conserved first and last residue. The D gene is left open where the match is weak. Rows give clone size only sometimes, using once, few, many, or a class for an expanded clone.

d_gene	j_gene	abundance	v_gene	CDR3nt	CDR3aa
-	TRBJ2-1	many	TRBV6-2/TRBV6-3	TGTGCCAGCAATACCGGGACACGACAATACAATGAGCAGTTCTTC	CASNTGTRQYNEQFF
TRBD2	TRBJ2-5	many	TRBV30	TGTGCCTGGAGTATCGGCGGGAGCCAAGAGACCCAGTACTTC	CAWSIGGSQETQYF
TRBD2	TRBJ2-1	many	TRBV19	TGTGCCAGTAGTAGAGCAACTAGCGGGAACACCTACAATGAGCAGTTCTTC	CASSRATSGNTYNEQFF
-	TRBJ1-1	few	TRBV12-3/TRBV12-4	TGTGCCAGCAGTTTACGTTGGACAGAAGCTTTCTTT	CASSLRWTEAFF
-	TRBJ2-1	many	TRBV15	TGTGCCACCAGCAGAGGACGGGAGTTGAACAATGAGCAGTTCTTC	CATSRGRELNNEQFF
-	TRBJ2-6	few	TRBV30	TGTGCCTGGAGTGGAGGGGATGGGGCCAACGTCCTGACTTTC	CAWSGGDGANVLTF
-	TRBJ2-2	-	TRBV9	TGTGCCAGCAGCATCCGGACTGATGGCGGGGAGCTGTTTTTT	CASSIRTDGGELFF
TRBD2	TRBJ2-3	many	TRBV20-1	TGCAGTGCTAGCTGGACTAGCGGGGGCACAGATACGCAGTATTTT	CSASWTSGGTDTQYF
TRBD2	TRBJ2-3	-	TRBV4-3	TGCGCCAGCAGCGCTAGACTAGCGGGAGCCGCCGATACGCAGTATTTT	CASSARLAGAADTQYF
-	TRBJ2-1	-	TRBV2	TGTGCCAGCAGTGACGCCAGCGACAGGTTCCACAATGAGCAGTTCTTC	CASSDASDRFHNEQFF
-	TRBJ2-3	many	TRBV28	TGTGCCAGCGGTCTAGCCAGCACAGATACGCAGTATTTT	CASGLASTDTQYF
TRBD1	TRBJ1-5	many	TRBV2	TGTGCCAGCAGCGGACAGGTTTTTGGCAATCAGCCCCAGCATTTT	CASSGQVFGNQPQHF
TRBD2	TRBJ2-2	few	TRBV7-9	TGTGCCAGCAGCTCGGTAGCGGGAGGGCCGAACACCGGGGAGCTGTTTTTT	CASSSVAGGPNTGELFF
-	TRBJ2-7	many	TRBV27	TGTGCCAGCAGTTTTAGGGCTGAAGCGGCAGCCTACGAGCAGTACTTC	CASSFRAEAAAYEQYF
TRBD1	TRBJ2-7	-	TRBV2	TGTGCCAGCAAAAACAGGGGTGGAACCTACGAGCAGTACTTC	CASKNRGGTYEQYF
TRBD2	TRBJ2-1	many	TRBV20-1	TGCAGTGCTAACCCTCGCCGGACTAGCGGGAGTTTCTTAGCCCCGGAGAACACCAATGAGCAGTTCTTC	CSANPRRTSGSFLAPENTNEQFF
TRBD1	TRBJ2-5	many	TRBV20-1	TGCAGTGCTAGAGGACAGGGGGGGAGGATTGAGACCCAGTACTTC	CSARGQGGRIETQYF
-	TRBJ1-4	many	TRBV2	TGTGCCAGCAGTGAAATCATGGCAGGGCATGAAAAACTGTTTTTT	CASSEIMAGHEKLFF
-	TRBJ1-5	many	TRBV4-1	TGCGCCAGCAGCCAAACTCGATTATCGCCCCAGCATTTT	CASSQTRLSPQHF
-	TRBJ2-1	-	TRBV7-3	TGTGCCAGCAGTGAGATCCGGGGATCGAGCGATGAGCAGTTCTTC	CASSEIRGSSDEQFF
-	TRBJ2-7	-	TRBV6-1	TGTGCCAGCAGGGACGGCTACGCGGGGCAGTACTTC	CASRDGYAGQYF
-	TRBJ1-1	many	TRBV29-1	TGCAGCGTTGGGAAGAACACTGAAGCTTTCTTT	CSVGKNTEAFF
-	TRBJ2-1	many	TRBV18	TGTGCCAGCTCACCATCGTCCGCCAGCGGCAGTGAGCAGTTCTTC	CASSPSSASGSEQFF
TRBD1	TRBJ2-1	few	TRBV6-5	TGTGCCAGCAGTACTCCGGGACAGGGCTACAATGAGCAGTTCTTC	CASSTPGQGYNEQFF
-	TRBJ2-1	many	TRBV7-6	TGTGCCAGCAGCCCCGGGACCGCCAGGGCCTCCTACAATGAGCAGTTCTTC	CASSPGTARASYNEQFF
TRBD2	TRBJ2-3	-	TRBV19	TGTGCCAGTAGTATAGGTCTGCGGGAGAGGGATACGCAGTATTTT	CASSIGLRERDTQYF
TRBD2	TRBJ2-1	many	TRBV12-3/TRBV12-4	TGTGCCAGCAGTATTGGGACTAGCGAGTACAATGAGCAGTTCTTC	CASSIGTSEYNEQFF
TRBD2	TRBJ2-5	few	TRBV27	TGTGCCAGCAGCCGGGGGGAGGCGGGACGGGTCCTGTACTTC	CASSRGEAGRVLYF
TRBD2	TRBJ2-7	few	TRBV19	TGTGCCAGTAGTATGGCTAGCGGGAGGGCCCCATCCTACGAGCAGTACTTC	CASSMASGRAPSYEQYF
-	TRBJ2-2	-	TRBV9	TGTGCCAGCAGCCGGGACACCGACACCGGGGAGCTGTTTTTT	CASSRDTDTGELFF
-	TRBJ2-7	many	TRBV12-3/TRBV12-4	TGTGCCAGCAGTGACTTTCGGAACGAGCAGTACTTC	CASSDFRNEQYF
-	TRBJ2-7	few	TRBV27	TGTGCCAGCAGATCTCCGGGAAGCTCCTACGAGCAGTACTTC	CASRSPGSSYEQYF
-	TRBJ1-3	many	TRBV7-9	TGTGCCAGCAGCTTAGCCTCGACAGGCGCTTTGGGAAACACCATATATTTT	CASSLASTGALGNTIYF
-	TRBJ2-1	many	TRBV11-2	TGTGCCAGCAGCCTCCGAGCAGGGGACAATGAGCAGTTCTTC	CASSLRAGDNEQFF
-	TRBJ2-2	few	TRBV9	TGTGCCAGCAGCGTTCTGGCAGCGAACACCGGGGAGCTGTTTTTT	CASSVLAANTGELFF
-	TRBJ1-5	-	TRBV19	TGTGCCAGTAGTATAGTTCGACGGGGGTATGAACCCCAGCATTTT	CASSIVRRGYEPQHF
-	TRBJ2-7	many	TRBV2	TGTGCCAGCAGTGTTGACTCTACCTACGAGCAGTACTTC	CASSVDSTYEQYF
-	TRBJ2-2	few	TRBV27	TGTGCCAGCACCGCCCTTCTGGGCACCGGGGAGCTGTTTTTT	CASTALLGTGELFF
-	TRBJ2-7	-	TRBV9	TGTGCCAGCAGCGTAGGCGGTAGTACCTCCTACGAGCAGTACTTC	CASSVGGSTSYEQYF
TRBD1	TRBJ2-1	-	TRBV7-9	TGTGCCAGCAGCAAAGCTGGACAGGGGTTGCTCAATGAGCAGTTCTTC	CASSKAGQGLLNEQFF
TRBD2	TRBJ2-3	-	TRBV6-5	TGTGCCAGCAGTTTTACCCGCGGAGCGGGGGGGCCCACAGATACGCAGTATTTT	CASSFTRGAGGPTDTQYF
TRBD1	TRBJ1-4	-	TRBV5-1	TGCGCCAGCAGTACGGGACAGAAAAATGAAGAACTGTTTTTT	CASSTGQKNEELFF
-	TRBJ1-4	few	TRBV30	TGTGCCTGGAACGGAAGATTAATTGAAAAACTGTTTTTT	CAWNGRLIEKLFF
-	TRBJ2-7	many	TRBV11-2	TGTGCCAGCAGCTTAGGTCGGGGGTCCTACGAGCAGTACTTC	CASSLGRGSYEQYF
TRBD2	TRBJ2-3	-	TRBV29-1	TGCAGCGTTGAAGTCCTTTGGGCCGACGGGGAGGGCCGCACAGATACGCAGTATTTT	CSVEVLWADGEGRTDTQYF
TRBD1	TRBJ1-5	few	TRBV20-1	TGCAGTGCTATCGGACAGGGGGCCAAGGGTATAGGGGTCAATCAGCCCCAGCATTTT	CSAIGQGAKGIGVNQPQHF
-	TRBJ2-7	-	TRBV20-1	TGCAGTGCTAGTATCCCTGCCTTGGTCGACTACGAGCAGTACTTC	CSASIPALVDYEQYF
-	TRBJ2-1	many	TRBV6-1	TGTGCCAGCTGCCTGGGGCGTTTCTACAATGAGCAGTTCTTC	CASCLGRFYNEQFF
TRBD2	TRBJ2-1	many	TRBV11-2	TGTGCCAGCAGCGTGTTCGGGGGACTAACCTACAATGAGCAGTTCTTC	CASSVFGGLTYNEQFF
-	TRBJ2-7	few	TRBV11-2	TGTGCCAGCAGCTTTACCTTGAACGAGCAGTACTTC	CASSFTLNEQYF
-	TRBJ1-1	many	TRBV27	TGTGCCAGCAGTTTAGCCGGCAGAATGAACACTGAAGCTTTCTTT	CASSLAGRMNTEAFF
TRBD2	TRBJ2-1	few	TRBV4-2	TGTGCCAGCAGCCTAGGGACTAGCGGGAGGCGGGCCCGGGTGCACAATGAGCAGTTCTTC	CASSLGTSGRRARVHNEQFF
TRBD2	TRBJ2-1	many	TRBV2	TGTGCCAGCAGCTCCGGGACTAGCTTCTACAATGAGCAGTTCTTC	CASSSGTSFYNEQFF
TRBD2	TRBJ2-7	-	TRBV12-3/TRBV12-4	TGTGCCAGCAGTTTACGCCGCGGGAGCTCCTACGAGCAGTACTTC	CASSLRRGSSYEQYF
TRBD1	TRBJ2-7	few	TRBV6-1	TGTGCCAGTGGGACAGGGGCACTATACGAGCAGTACTTC	CASGTGALYEQYF